Below are 19 T cell receptor beta chains sequenced from a single sample in a study of T cells expressing NK-cell markers. TCRdb reprocessed the 5' RACE reads, with one entry per CDR3 protein and no DNA. The sample's table shows about 390,000 distinct CDR3 sequences. Sample: blood T cells: a sorted CD56 or NKG2C T cell subset, CD4+ or CD8+ T cells, or bulk PBMC T cells (not recorded which). These receptors originate from a woman aged 45-60 years in good health.

This chain connects TRBV6-6 to TRBJ2-1. Germline loops: CDR1 MNHNY, CDR2 SVGAGI (reference sequence). This CDR3 region has 14 residues. This CDR3 reads CASSFTGTYNEQFF.

V usage is TRBV6-1 and J usage is TRBJ2-2. Germline V gene sequence: CDR1 MNHNS, CDR2 SASEGT. The CDR3 covers 14 residues. The CDR3 protein is CASSAASRTGELFF.

The chain carries TRBV12-3 or TRBV12-4 and TRBJ2-7. CDR3 length: 11 amino acids. The CDR3 here is CASRRLGEQYF.

The rearrangement uses TRBV20-1 and TRBJ2-1; the D call from TCRdb, TRBD1, cannot be confirmed without DNA. The CDR3 has 15 residues. Germline V lookup: CDR1 DFQATT, CDR2 SNEGSKA (reference sequence). CDR3 in amino acids: CSASRGGSRINEQFF.

CDR3 in amino acids: CASSKATTGRFYEQFF. The chain links TRBV21-1 to TRBJ2-1; TCRdb designates TRBD1, a call that cannot be tested without DNA. TRBV21-1 is a known pseudogene. The CDR3 has 16 residues.

The rearrangement links TRBV18 to TRBJ2-7; TCRdb lists TRBD1, though no DNA is available to test this call. The CDR3 is 16 amino acids. Germline V lookup: CDR1 KGHSH, CDR2 LQKENI. The CDR3 protein is CASSPLGELSTYEQYF. Using reference TRBV18 and TRBJ2-7 for the parts outside the CDR3, the full variable domain is NAGVMQNPRHLVRRRGQEARLRCSPMKGHSHVYWYRQLPEEGLKFMVYLQKENIIDESGMPKERFSAEFPKEGPSILRIQQVVRGDSAAYFCASSPLGELSTYEQYFGPGTRLTVT.

The chain uses TRBV25-1 and TRBJ2-2; TCRdb names TRBD2, which stays unverified in the absence of DNA. Per germline, CDR1 MGHDK and CDR2 SYGVNS. The CDR3 length is 16 residues. The CDR3 is CASSEWGLGGGGELFF.

The chain combines TRBV19 with TRBJ2-3; TCRdb calls TRBD1, which cannot be checked without DNA. Germline CDR1 reads LNHDA; CDR2 reads SQIVND (reference sequence). This CDR3 spans 15 amino acids. The CDR3 loop is CASSPSTVAPDTQYF.

The chain recombines TRBV29-1 with TRBJ1-1; TCRdb gives TRBD1 as the D gene, but with no DNA this cannot be confirmed. CDR3 length: 13 residues. CDR1 SQVTM and CDR2 ANQGSEA come from the germline V gene. CDR3 amino acids: CSVPQGLNTEAFF.

The chain carries TRBV27 and TRBJ2-1; TCRdb outputs TRBD1, but without DNA this stays unchecked. The CDR3 loop spans 17 amino acids. Germline V gives CDR1 MNHEY, CDR2 SMNVEV (reference sequence). This chain's CDR3 is CASRVIGGGSKGDEQFF.

The chain has TRBV12-3 or TRBV12-4 and TRBJ1-1; TCRdb's D gene call, TRBD1, goes unchecked for lack of DNA. The CDR3 has 13 residues. The CDR3 spells CASRTLTGGKAFF.

V gene TRBV12-3 or TRBV12-4 combines with J gene TRBJ2-7; as DNA is missing, the TRBD2 call by TCRdb cannot be tested. The CDR3 spans 13 residues. This CDR3 reads CASNRGWTYEQYF.

The chain uses TRBV7-9 and TRBJ1-1. The germline CDR1 and CDR2 sequences are SEHNR and FQNEAQ (reference sequence). CDR3 length equals 15 residues. The CDR3 loop is CASSPSFGGNTEAFF. The whole variable domain, filled in from reference TRBV7-9 and TRBJ1-1, reads DTGVSQNPRHKITKRGQNVTFRCDPISEHNRLYWYRQTLGQGPEFLTYFQNEAQLEKSRLLSDRFSAERPKGSFSTLEIQRTEQGDSAMYLCASSPSFGGNTEAFFGQGTRLTVV.

The chain recombines TRBV27 with TRBJ2-1; checking the TCRdb D call of TRBD2 is not possible without DNA. The CDR3 covers 17 residues. Germline CDR1 MNHEY, CDR2 SMNVEV (reference sequence). CDR3 loop: CASSPRTILLTTDEQFF.

V gene TRBV12-3 or TRBV12-4 combines with J gene TRBJ2-5; TCRdb returns TRBD1, unconfirmable since there is no DNA. The CDR3 is made up of 14 amino acids. The CDR3 sequence is CASSPGGRRETQYF.

The CDR3: CSANQGEGETQYF. The V and J genes are TRBV29-1 and TRBJ2-5; there is no DNA to check the TCRdb D call of TRBD1. Germline V gene lookup returns CDR1 SQVTM and CDR2 ANQGSEA. The CDR3 contains 13 residues.

The CDR3 is CASSLGGNPTDTQYF. The chain is built from TRBV5-1 and TRBJ2-3; TCRdb reports TRBD1, a call that lacks DNA to check it against. This CDR3 spans 15 amino acids. Germline V lookup: CDR1 SGHRS, CDR2 YFSETQ.

This chain connects TRBV5-1 to TRBJ2-1. The germline V gene has CDR1 SGHRS and CDR2 YFSETQ. The CDR3 has 11 residues. CDR3 amino acids: CASRQLNEQFF.

The chain links TRBV10-3 to TRBJ2-6; the D call from TCRdb, TRBD2, cannot be confirmed without DNA. Germline values: CDR1 ENHRY, CDR2 SYGVKD. This CDR3 has 17 residues. The chain's CDR3 is CAISELRLASGANVLTF.